The sequence of this T cell receptor (beta chain) was determined in a study of T cells in Graves' hyperthyroidism and ophthalmopathy. The V and J ends lost 6 bases and 15 bases respectively, with 26 bases between them. The CDR3 sequence is 14 residues long. Germline-derived CDR1 and CDR2 are DFQATT and SNEGSKA (reference sequence). Regions amplified from RNA transcripts were the TCR beta CDR3 regions. The HTBI set primed first-round TCR CDR3 RT-PCR. TCRdb re-analysed the multiplex PCR reads in MiXCR, keeping a single row per CDR3 protein. The sample contains 800,000 or so distinct CDR3 sequences, around 38% of which appear only once.

The sequenced material came from blood. The rearrangement joins TRBV20-1 to TRBJ2-2; TRBD1 might be the D (7 bases). This receptor was identified in a young man with Graves' hyperthyroidism. The CDR3 DNA is TGCAGTGCAACCAGACAGGGAGTATTCCGGGGGATGTTTTTT. This gives the protein CSATRQGVFRGMFF.